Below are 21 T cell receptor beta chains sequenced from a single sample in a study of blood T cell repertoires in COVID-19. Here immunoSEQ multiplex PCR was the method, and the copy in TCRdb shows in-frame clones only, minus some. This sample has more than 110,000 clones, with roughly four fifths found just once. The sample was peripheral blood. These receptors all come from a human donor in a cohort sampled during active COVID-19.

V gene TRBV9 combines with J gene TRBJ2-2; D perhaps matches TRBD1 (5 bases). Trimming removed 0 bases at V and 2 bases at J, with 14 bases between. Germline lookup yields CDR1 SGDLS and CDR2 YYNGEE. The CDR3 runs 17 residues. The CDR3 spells CASSVAPRTINTGELFF. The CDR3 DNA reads TGTGCCAGCAGCGTAGCTCCCAGGACAATTAACACCGGGGAGCTGTTTTTT.

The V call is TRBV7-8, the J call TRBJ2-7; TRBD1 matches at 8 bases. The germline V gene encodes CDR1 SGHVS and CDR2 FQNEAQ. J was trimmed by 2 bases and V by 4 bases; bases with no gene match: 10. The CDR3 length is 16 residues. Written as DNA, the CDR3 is TGTGCCAGCAGCTCAAACATTGGACAGGGTGCCTACGAGCAGTACTTC. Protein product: CASSSNIGQGAYEQYF.

The DNA of the CDR3 is TGTGCCAGCAGACTCCAATTGGGCCAGTCTAATGGCTACACCTTC. This sequence encodes CASRLQLGQSNGYTF. The chain carries TRBV6-5 and TRBJ1-2; D gene unclear. The CDR3 length is 15 residues. Per germline, CDR1 MNHEY and CDR2 SVGAGI. V gave up 6 bases and J gave up 6 bases, with 20 bases separating them.

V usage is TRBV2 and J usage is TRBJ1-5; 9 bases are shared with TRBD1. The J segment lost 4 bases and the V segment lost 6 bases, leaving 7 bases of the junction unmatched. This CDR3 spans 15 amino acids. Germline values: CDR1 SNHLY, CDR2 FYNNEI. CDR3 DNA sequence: TGTGCCAGCAGGACAGGGGGGTATGGGAATCAGCCCCAGCATTTT. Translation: CASRTGGYGNQPQHF.

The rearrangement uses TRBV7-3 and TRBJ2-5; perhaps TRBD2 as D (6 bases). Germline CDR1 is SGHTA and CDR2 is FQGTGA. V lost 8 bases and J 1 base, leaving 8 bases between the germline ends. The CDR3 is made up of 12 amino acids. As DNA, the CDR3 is TGTGCCAGCGGGGACTCCCAAGAGACCCAGTACTTC. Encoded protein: CASGDSQETQYF.

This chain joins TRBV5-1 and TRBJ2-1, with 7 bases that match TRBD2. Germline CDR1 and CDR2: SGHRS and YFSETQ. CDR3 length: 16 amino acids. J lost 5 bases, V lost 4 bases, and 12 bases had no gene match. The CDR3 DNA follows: TGCGCCAGCAGCCTACGAAGGGCTAGCGGACACAATGAGCAGTTCTTC. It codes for CASSLRRASGHNEQFF.

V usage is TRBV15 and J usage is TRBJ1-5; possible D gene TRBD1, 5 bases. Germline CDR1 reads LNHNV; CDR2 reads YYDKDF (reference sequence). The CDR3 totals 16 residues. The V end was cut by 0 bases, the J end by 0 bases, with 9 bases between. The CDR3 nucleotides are TGTGCCACCAGCAGAGATCAGGGTTTTAGCAATCAGCCCCAGCATTTT. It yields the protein CATSRDQGFSNQPQHF.

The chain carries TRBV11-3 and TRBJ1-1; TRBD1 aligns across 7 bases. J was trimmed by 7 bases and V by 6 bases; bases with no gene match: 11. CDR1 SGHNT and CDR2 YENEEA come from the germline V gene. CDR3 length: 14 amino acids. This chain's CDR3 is CASRSSNRDSEAFF. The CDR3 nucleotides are TGTGCCAGCAGGTCCTCAAATCGGGACAGTGAAGCTTTCTTT.

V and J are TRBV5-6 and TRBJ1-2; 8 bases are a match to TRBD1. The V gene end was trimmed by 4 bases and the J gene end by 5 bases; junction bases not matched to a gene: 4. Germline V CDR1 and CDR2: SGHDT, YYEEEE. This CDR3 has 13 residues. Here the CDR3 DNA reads TGTGCCAGCAGCGTGGACAGGGCGTATGGCTACACCTTC. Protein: CASSVDRAYGYTF. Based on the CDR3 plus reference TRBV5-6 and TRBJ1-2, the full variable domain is DAGVTQSPTHLIKTRGQQVTLRCSPKSGHDTVSWYQQALGQGPQFIFQYYEEEERQRGNFPDRFSGHQFPNYSSELNVNALLLGDSALYLCASSVDRAYGYTFGSGTRLTVV.

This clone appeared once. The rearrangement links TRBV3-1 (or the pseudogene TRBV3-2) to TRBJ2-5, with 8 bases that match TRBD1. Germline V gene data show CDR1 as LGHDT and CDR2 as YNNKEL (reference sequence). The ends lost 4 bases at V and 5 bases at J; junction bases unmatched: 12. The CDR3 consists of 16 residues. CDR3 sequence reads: CASSLGTGLPRETQYF. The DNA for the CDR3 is TGTGCCAGCAGCCTCGGGACAGGCCTTCCTCGGGAGACCCAGTACTTC.

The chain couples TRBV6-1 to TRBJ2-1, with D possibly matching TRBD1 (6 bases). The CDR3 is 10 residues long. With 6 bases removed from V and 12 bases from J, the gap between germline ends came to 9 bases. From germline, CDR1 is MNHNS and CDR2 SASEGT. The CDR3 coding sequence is TGTGCCAGCAGGAGGGGGTGGCAGTTCTTC. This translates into CASRRGWQFF.

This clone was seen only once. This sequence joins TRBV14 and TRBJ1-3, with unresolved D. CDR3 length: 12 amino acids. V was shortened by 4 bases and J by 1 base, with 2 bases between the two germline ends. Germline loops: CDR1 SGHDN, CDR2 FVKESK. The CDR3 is CASSPSGNTIYF. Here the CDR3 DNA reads TGTGCCAGCAGCCCATCTGGAAACACCATATATTTT.

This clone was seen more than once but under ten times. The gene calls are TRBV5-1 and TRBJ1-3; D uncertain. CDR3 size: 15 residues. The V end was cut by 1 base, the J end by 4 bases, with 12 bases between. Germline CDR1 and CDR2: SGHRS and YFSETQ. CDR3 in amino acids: CASSLMAGEGNTIYF. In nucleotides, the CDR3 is TGCGCCAGCAGCTTGATGGCCGGAGAAGGAAACACCATATATTTT.

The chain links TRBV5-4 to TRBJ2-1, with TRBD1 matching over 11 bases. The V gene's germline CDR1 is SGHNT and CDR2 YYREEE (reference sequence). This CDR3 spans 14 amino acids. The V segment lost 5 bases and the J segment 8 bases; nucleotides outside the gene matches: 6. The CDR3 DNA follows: TGTGCCAGCAGGCTACCGGGACAGGGGGATGAGCAGTTCTTC. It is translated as CASRLPGQGDEQFF.

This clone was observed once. The CDR3 reads CASKEGNSGGLLQNEQFF. CDR3 coding DNA: TGTGCCAGCAAGGAGGGGAATAGCGGGGGCCTCCTACAGAATGAGCAGTTCTTC. V gene TRBV2 combines with J gene TRBJ2-1; 9 bases line up with TRBD2. J lost 7 bases, V lost 7 bases, and 20 bases had no gene match. The CDR3 has 18 amino acids. Germline V CDR1 and CDR2: SNHLY, FYNNEI. Together with reference TRBV2 and TRBJ2-1, the CDR3 gives the full variable domain: EPEVTQTPSHQVTQMGQEVILRCVPISNHLYFYWYRQILGQKVEFLVSFYNNEISEKSEIFDDQFSVERPDGSNFTLKIRSTKLEDSAMYFCASKEGNSGGLLQNEQFFGPGTRLTVL.

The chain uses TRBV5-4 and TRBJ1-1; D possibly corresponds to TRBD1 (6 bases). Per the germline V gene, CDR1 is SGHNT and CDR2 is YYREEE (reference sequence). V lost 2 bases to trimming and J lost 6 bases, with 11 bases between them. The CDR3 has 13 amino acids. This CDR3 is CASSLQGGSEAFF. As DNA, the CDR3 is TGTGCCAGCAGCTTACAGGGCGGATCTGAAGCTTTCTTT.

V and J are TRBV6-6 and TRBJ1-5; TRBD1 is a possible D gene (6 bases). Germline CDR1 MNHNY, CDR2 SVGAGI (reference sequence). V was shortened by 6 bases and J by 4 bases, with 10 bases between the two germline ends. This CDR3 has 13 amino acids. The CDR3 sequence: CASRPQGNQPQHF. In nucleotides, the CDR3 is TGTGCCAGCAGACCCCAGGGGAATCAGCCCCAGCATTTT.

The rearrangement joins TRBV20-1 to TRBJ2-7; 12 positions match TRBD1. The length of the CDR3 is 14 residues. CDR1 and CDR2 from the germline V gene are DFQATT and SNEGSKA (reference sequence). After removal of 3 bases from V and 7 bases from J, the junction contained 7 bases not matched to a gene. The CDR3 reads CSASGTGGSGEQYF. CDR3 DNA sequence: TGCAGTGCTAGTGGGACAGGGGGCTCTGGGGAGCAGTACTTC.

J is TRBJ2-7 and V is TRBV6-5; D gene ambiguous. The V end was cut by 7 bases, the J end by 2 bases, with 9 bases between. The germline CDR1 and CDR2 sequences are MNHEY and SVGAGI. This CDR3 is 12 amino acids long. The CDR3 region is CASTSGAYEQYF. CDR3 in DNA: TGTGCCAGCACCTCCGGAGCCTACGAGCAGTACTTC.

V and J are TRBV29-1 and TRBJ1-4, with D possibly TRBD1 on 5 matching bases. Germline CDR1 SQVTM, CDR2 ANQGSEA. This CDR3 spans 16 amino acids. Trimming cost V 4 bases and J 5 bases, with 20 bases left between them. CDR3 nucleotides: TGCAGCGTTGTCGGAAAAGGAGGGCAGGGCAATGAAAAACTGTTTTTT. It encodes CSVVGKGGQGNEKLFF. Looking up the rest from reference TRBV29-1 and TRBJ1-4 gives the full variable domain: SAVISQKPSRDICQRGTSLTIQCQVDSQVTMMFWYRQQPGQSLTLIATANQGSEATYESGFVIDKFPISRPNLTFSTLTVSNMSPEDSSIYLCSVVGKGGQGNEKLFFGSGTQLSVL.

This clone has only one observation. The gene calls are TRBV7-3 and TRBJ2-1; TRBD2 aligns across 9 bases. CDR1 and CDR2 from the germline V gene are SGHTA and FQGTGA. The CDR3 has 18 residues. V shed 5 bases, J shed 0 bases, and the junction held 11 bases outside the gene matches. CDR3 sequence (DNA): TGTGCCAGCAGCCATAGCGGGGGCCCGTCGAGCTCCTACAATGAGCAGTTCTTC. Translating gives CASSHSGGPSSSYNEQFF.